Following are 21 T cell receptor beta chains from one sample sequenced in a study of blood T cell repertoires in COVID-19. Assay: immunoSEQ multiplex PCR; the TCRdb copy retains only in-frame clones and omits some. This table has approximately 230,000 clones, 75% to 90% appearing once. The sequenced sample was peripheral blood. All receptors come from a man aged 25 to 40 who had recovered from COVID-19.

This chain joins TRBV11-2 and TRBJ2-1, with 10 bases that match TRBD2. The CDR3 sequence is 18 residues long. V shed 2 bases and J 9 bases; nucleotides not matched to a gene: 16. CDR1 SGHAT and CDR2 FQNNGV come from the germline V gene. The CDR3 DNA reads TGTGCCAGCAGCTTATTTGAAGGGCGAGCTAGCGGGGGTGGTGAGCAGTTCTTC. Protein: CASSLFEGRASGGGEQFF.

CDR3 loop: CASSSQDRLMNTGELFF. CDR3 sequence (DNA): TGTGCCAGCAGCTCCCAGGACAGGCTGATGAACACCGGGGAGCTGTTTTTT. V usage is TRBV5-4 and J usage is TRBJ2-2, with TRBD1 matching 7 bases. The CDR3 runs 17 residues. The V gene's germline CDR1 is SGHNT and CDR2 YYREEE (reference sequence). The ends lost 3 bases at V and 1 base at J; junction bases unmatched: 9.

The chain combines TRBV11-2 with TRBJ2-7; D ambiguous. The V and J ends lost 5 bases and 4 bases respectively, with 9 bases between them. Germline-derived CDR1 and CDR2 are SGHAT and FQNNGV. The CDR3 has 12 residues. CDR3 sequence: CASSRNLYEQYF. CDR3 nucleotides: TGTGCCAGCAGCCGCAACTTATACGAGCAGTACTTC.

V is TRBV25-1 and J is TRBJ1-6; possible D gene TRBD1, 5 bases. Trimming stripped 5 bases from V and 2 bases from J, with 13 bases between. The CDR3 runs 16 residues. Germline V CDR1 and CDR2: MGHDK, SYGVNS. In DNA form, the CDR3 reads TGTGCCAGCAGTTCGAGTAGGGGCGCCTATAATTCACCCCTCCACTTT. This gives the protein CASSSSRGAYNSPLHF.

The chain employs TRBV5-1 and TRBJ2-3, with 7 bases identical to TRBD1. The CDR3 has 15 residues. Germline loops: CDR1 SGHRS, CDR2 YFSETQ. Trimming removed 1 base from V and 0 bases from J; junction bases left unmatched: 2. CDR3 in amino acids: CASSLRQGSTDTQYF. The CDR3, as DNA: TGCGCCAGCAGCTTGCGACAGGGTAGCACAGATACGCAGTATTTT. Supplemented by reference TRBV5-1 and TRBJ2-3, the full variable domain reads KAGVTQTPRYLIKTRGQQVTLSCSPISGHRSVSWYQQTPGQGLQFLFEYFSETQRNKGNFPGRFSGRQFSNSRSEMNVSTLELGDSALYLCASSLRQGSTDTQYFGPGTRLTVL.

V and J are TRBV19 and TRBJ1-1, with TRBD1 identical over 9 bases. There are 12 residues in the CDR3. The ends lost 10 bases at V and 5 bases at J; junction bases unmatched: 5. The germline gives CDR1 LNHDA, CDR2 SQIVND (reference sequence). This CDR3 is CATQTGGTEAFF. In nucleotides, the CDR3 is TGTGCCACCCAGACAGGGGGGACTGAAGCTTTCTTT.

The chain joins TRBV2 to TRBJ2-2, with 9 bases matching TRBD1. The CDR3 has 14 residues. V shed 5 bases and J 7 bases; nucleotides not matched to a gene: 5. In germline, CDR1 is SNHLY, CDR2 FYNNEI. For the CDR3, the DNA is TGTGCCAGCAGTCCTACAGGGGGCAGCGGGGAGCTGTTTTTT. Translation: CASSPTGGSGELFF.

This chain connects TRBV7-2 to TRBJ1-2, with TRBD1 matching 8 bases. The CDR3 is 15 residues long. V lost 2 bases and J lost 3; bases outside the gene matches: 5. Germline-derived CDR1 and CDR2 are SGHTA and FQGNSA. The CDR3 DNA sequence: TGTGCCAGCAGCTTATCTCCAGGGGGCGACTATGGCTACACCTTC. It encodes CASSLSPGGDYGYTF.

In DNA, the CDR3 is TGTGCCAGCCAAATAGCGGGGGCCAACGAATACAATGAGCAGTTCTTC. Translation gives CASQIAGANEYNEQFF. J is TRBJ2-1 and V is TRBV2; 9 nucleotides agree with TRBD2. V lost 8 bases, J lost 4 bases, and 12 bases stayed unmatched. The CDR3 covers 16 residues. The germline V gene has CDR1 SNHLY and CDR2 FYNNEI.

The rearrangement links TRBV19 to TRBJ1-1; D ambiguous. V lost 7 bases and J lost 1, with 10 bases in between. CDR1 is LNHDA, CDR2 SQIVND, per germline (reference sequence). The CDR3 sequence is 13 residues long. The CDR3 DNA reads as TGTGCCAGTAATTGGGGAGGGAACACTGAAGCTTTCTTT. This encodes CASNWGGNTEAFF. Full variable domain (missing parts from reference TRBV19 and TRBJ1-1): DGGITQSPKYLFRKEGQNVTLSCEQNLNHDAMYWYRQDPGQGLRLIYYSQIVNDFQKGDIAEGYSVSREKKESFPLTVTSAQKNPTAFYLCASNWGGNTEAFFGQGTRLTVV.

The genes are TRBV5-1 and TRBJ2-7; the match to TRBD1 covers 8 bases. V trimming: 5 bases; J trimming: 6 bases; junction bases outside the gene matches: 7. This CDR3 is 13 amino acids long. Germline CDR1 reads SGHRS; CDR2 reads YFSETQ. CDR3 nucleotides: TGCGCCAGCAGGGCCAGGGGGCGAGTCGAGCAGTACTTC. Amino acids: CASRARGRVEQYF.

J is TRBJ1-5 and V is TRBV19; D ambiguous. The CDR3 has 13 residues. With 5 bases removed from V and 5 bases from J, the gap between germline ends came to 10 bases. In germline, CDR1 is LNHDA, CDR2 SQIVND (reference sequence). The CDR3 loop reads CASSWGGDQPQHF. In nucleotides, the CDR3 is TGTGCCAGTAGTTGGGGAGGAGATCAGCCCCAGCATTTT.

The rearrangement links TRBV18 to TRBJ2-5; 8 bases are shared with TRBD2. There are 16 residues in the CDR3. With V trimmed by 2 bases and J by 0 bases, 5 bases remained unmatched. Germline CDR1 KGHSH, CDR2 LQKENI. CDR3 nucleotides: TGTGCCAGCTCACCAGGGGTAGCGGGGTACCAAGAGACCCAGTACTTC. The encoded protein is CASSPGVAGYQETQYF.

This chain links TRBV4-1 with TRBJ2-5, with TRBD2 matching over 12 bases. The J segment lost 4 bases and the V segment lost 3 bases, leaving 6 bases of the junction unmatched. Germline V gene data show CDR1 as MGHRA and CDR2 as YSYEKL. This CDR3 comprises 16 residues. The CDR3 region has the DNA TGCGCCAGCAGCCAGCCGGGACTAGCGGGTCGAGAGACCCAGTACTTC. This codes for CASSQPGLAGRETQYF.

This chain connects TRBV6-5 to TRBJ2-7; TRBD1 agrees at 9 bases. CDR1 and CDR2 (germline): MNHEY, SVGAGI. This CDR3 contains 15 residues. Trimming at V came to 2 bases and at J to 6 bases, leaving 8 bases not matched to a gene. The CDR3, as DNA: TGTGCCAGCAGTTACGCTGTGACAGGGGGAAGCGAGCAGTACTTC. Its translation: CASSYAVTGGSEQYF.

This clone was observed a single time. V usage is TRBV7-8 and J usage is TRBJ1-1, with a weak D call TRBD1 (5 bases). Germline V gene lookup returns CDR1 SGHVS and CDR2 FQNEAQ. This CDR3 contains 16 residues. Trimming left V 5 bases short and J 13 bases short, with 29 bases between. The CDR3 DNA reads TGTGCCAGCAGCCCCAGGTTGTGGGGGGATACGAAGAGTGATTTCTTT. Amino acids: CASSPRLWGDTKSDFF. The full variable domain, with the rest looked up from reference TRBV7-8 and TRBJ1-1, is GAGVSQSPRYKVAKRGQDVALRCDPISGHVSLFWYQQALGQGPEFLTYFQNEAQLDKSGLPSDRFFAERPEGSVSTLKIQRTQQEDSAVYLCASSPRLWGDTKSDFFGQGTRLTVV.

The CDR3 DNA follows: TGTGCCAGCTCACCGACAGGATGGAATCAGCCCCAGCATTTT. Translating it yields CASSPTGWNQPQHF. The V and J genes are TRBV18 and TRBJ1-5; D is possibly TRBD1 (6 bases). Per germline, CDR1 KGHSH and CDR2 LQKENI. This CDR3 has 14 residues. Trimming left V 3 bases short and J 4 bases short, with 10 bases between.

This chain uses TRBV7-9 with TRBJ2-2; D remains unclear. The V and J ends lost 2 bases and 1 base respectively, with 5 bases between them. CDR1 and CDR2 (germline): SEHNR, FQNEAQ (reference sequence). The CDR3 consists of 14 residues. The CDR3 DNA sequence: TGTGCCAGCAGCTTAACACAGAACACCGGGGAGCTGTTTTTT. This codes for CASSLTQNTGELFF. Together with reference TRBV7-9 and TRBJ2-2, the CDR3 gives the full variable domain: DTGVSQNPRHKITKRGQNVTFRCDPISEHNRLYWYRQTLGQGPEFLTYFQNEAQLEKSRLLSDRFSAERPKGSFSTLEIQRTEQGDSAMYLCASSLTQNTGELFFGEGSRLTVL.

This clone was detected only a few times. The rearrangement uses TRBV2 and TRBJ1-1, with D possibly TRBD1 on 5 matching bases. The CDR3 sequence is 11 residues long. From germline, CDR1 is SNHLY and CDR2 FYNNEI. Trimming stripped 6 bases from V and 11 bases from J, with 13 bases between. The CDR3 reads CASSRGLAAFF. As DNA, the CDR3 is TGTGCCAGCAGCCGGGGGTTGGCGGCTTTCTTT.

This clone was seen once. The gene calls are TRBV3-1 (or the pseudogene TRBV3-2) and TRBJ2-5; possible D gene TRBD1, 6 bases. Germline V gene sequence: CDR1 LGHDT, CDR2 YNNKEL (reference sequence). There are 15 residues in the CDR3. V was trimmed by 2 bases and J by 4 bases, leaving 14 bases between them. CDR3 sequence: CASSQLADRLETQYF. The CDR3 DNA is TGTGCCAGCAGCCAATTGGCCGACAGGCTAGAGACCCAGTACTTC.

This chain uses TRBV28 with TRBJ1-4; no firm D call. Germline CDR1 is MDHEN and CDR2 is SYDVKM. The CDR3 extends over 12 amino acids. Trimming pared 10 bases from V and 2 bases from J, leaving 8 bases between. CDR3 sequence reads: CATSRTNEKLFF. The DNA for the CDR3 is TGTGCCACCTCGCGGACTAATGAAAAACTGTTTTTT.